The 32 T cell receptor beta chains below were found in one sample sequenced in a study of CXCR3-negative and CXCR3-positive naive CD8 T cells. Via 5' RACE with UMI labels, TRB cDNA libraries were prepared. TCRdb reprocessed the 5' RACE reads and reports one entry per CDR3 protein, with no DNA. The listing records about 41,000 distinct CDR3 sequences. The sequenced material came from naive CXCR3- CD8+ T cells from blood. Subset defined: CD45RO-CCR7+CD27+CD95- naive CD8+ T cells lacking CXCR3 (TNR3-). All receptors derive from a human donor in good health. Some clones in this sample may be carry-over from other donors' samples.

Measured by frequency, this clonotype is medium-sized (0.01 to 0.1%). The gene calls are TRBV4-3 and TRBJ2-7; with no DNA, the TCRdb D assignment of TRBD1 cannot be verified. CDR3 length equals 14 residues. Germline-derived CDR1 and CDR2 are LGHNA and YSLEER. The CDR3 reads CASSLNGQSYEQYF.

V is TRBV4-3 and J is TRBJ2-6. The germline CDR1 and CDR2 sequences are LGHNA and YSLEER. This CDR3 comprises 15 residues. This chain's CDR3 is CASSHWGSEANVLTF.

The rearrangement links TRBV20-1 to TRBJ2-1; TCRdb's D call, TRBD1, is unchecked because there is no DNA. Germline lookup yields CDR1 DFQATT and CDR2 SNEGSKA (reference sequence). The CDR3 is made up of 15 amino acids. CDR3 loop: CSASNRGFFPNEQFF.

The chain employs TRBV5-6 and TRBJ2-7; checking the TCRdb D call of TRBD1 is not possible without DNA. Germline V gene sequence: CDR1 SGHDT, CDR2 YYEEEE. This CDR3 region has 14 residues. CDR3: CASSYGTDIYEQYF. The whole variable domain, remainder taken from reference TRBV5-6 and TRBJ2-7, is DAGVTQSPTHLIKTRGQQVTLRCSPKSGHDTVSWYQQALGQGPQFIFQYYEEEERQRGNFPDRFSGHQFPNYSSELNVNALLLGDSALYLCASSYGTDIYEQYFGPGTRLTVT.

The rearrangement uses TRBV29-1 and TRBJ2-2; TCRdb lists TRBD1, though no DNA is available to test this call. CDR3 length: 14 amino acids. Germline V gene data show CDR1 as SQVTM and CDR2 as ANQGSEA. CDR3 residues: CSVAPGTTTGELFF.

The chain has TRBV7-9 and TRBJ1-1; no DNA is available, so the TRBD1 call from TCRdb remains unchecked. CDR1 is SEHNR, CDR2 FQNEAQ, per germline (reference sequence). The CDR3 is 12 amino acids. The chain's CDR3 is CASSPQGNEAFF. Drawing the rest from reference TRBV7-9 and TRBJ1-1, the complete variable domain is DTGVSQNPRHKITKRGQNVTFRCDPISEHNRLYWYRQTLGQGPEFLTYFQNEAQLEKSRLLSDRFSAERPKGSFSTLEIQRTEQGDSAMYLCASSPQGNEAFFGQGTRLTVV.

This chain uses TRBV28 with TRBJ2-7; TCRdb designates TRBD1, a call that cannot be tested without DNA. This CDR3 contains 14 residues. CDR1 and CDR2 (germline): MDHEN, SYDVKM. The CDR3 protein is CASNLGVPPYEQYF. Variable domain in full (rest from reference TRBV28 and TRBJ2-7): DVKVTQSSRYLVKRTGEKVFLECVQDMDHENMFWYRQDPGLGLRLIYFSYDVKMKEKGDIPEGYSVSREKKERFSLILESASTNQTSMYLCASNLGVPPYEQYFGPGTRLTVT.

V usage is TRBV12-3 or TRBV12-4 and J usage is TRBJ2-7; the D call of TRBD2 rests on TCRdb alone, since no DNA is present to check it. This CDR3 region has 14 residues. The CDR3 here is CASSQTSGAREQYF.

The chain is built from TRBV11-1 and TRBJ2-7. The CDR3 extends over 15 amino acids. In germline, CDR1 is SGHAT, CDR2 FQDESV (reference sequence). CDR3 region: CASSLDGGGSYEQYF.

This sequence joins TRBV7-8 and TRBJ1-4. CDR1 is SGHVS and CDR2 is FQNEAQ in the germline V gene. The CDR3 is 15 amino acids. The CDR3 region is CASSLEWATNEKLFF.

J is TRBJ2-5 and V is TRBV25-1; TCRdb picks TRBD2, but there is no DNA to check that call. Germline assignment: CDR1 MGHDK and CDR2 SYGVNS. There are 14 residues in the CDR3. CDR3 amino acids: CASAPAAYQETQYF.

The genes are TRBV5-6 and TRBJ2-5; TCRdb designates TRBD1, a call that cannot be tested without DNA. The CDR3 has 13 residues. Germline values: CDR1 SGHDT, CDR2 YYEEEE. CDR3 loop: CASSLDPGRQQYF.

The genes are TRBV9 and TRBJ2-1; with no DNA, the TCRdb D assignment of TRBD1 cannot be verified. This CDR3 region has 15 residues. Looked up from germline, CDR1 is SGDLS and CDR2 is YYNGEE. CDR3 residues: CASSAWTGGSYEQYF.

The chain has TRBV29-1 and TRBJ2-1; TCRdb lists TRBD1, though no DNA is available to test this call. Germline CDR1 SQVTM, CDR2 ANQGSEA. The CDR3 has 15 residues. CDR3 residues: CSVEDRTGVNNEQFF.

The J gene is TRBJ2-7, the V gene TRBV6-2 or TRBV6-3; TCRdb selects TRBD1, and the lack of DNA leaves this call unchecked. Germline lookup yields CDR1 MNHEY and CDR2 SVGEGT. There are 13 residues in the CDR3. CDR3: CASPGTKSYEQYF.

The chain is built from TRBV29-1 and TRBJ1-1. The CDR3 runs to 11 residues. Germline CDR1 and CDR2: SQVTM and ANQGSEA. CDR3 region: CSVEGNTEAFF. The complete variable domain, with remaining parts taken from reference TRBV29-1 and TRBJ1-1, reads SAVISQKPSRDICQRGTSLTIQCQVDSQVTMMFWYRQQPGQSLTLIATANQGSEATYESGFVIDKFPISRPNLTFSTLTVSNMSPEDSSIYLCSVEGNTEAFFGQGTRLTVV.

The chain is built from TRBV12-3 or TRBV12-4 and TRBJ2-7; absent DNA, TCRdb's TRBD1 call cannot be checked. The CDR3 has 15 amino acids. Here the CDR3 reads CASSPETGGTYEQYF.

V and J are TRBV14 and TRBJ2-1; TCRdb's D call of TRBD2 is untestable without DNA. CDR3 size: 19 residues. Germline-derived CDR1 and CDR2 are SGHDN and FVKESK. CDR3 region: CASSQGDAHELAAYNEQFF.

The chain uses TRBV5-1 and TRBJ2-2; no DNA is available, so the TRBD1 call from TCRdb remains unchecked. The length of the CDR3 is 12 residues. Germline V gene sequence: CDR1 SGHRS, CDR2 YFSETQ. CDR3 sequence reads: CASSLEGTELFF.

The chain combines TRBV20-1 with TRBJ1-1. There are 14 residues in the CDR3. The germline V gene has CDR1 DFQATT and CDR2 SNEGSKA (reference sequence). The CDR3 reads CSAREWKMNTEAFF.

This chain joins TRBV7-9 and TRBJ2-1; TCRdb designates TRBD2, a call that cannot be tested without DNA. Germline lookup yields CDR1 SEHNR and CDR2 FQNEAQ (reference sequence). CDR3 size: 17 residues. The CDR3 loop is CASSPLLAGSSYNEQFF.

The chain combines TRBV29-1 with TRBJ2-2; TCRdb proposes TRBD2, but this gene call is untestable without DNA. The germline CDR1 and CDR2 sequences are SQVTM and ANQGSEA. The CDR3 runs 11 residues. CDR3 protein: CSAAAGGELFF.

This chain links TRBV7-9 with TRBJ1-1. In germline, CDR1 is SEHNR, CDR2 FQNEAQ (reference sequence). The CDR3 is 16 residues long. CDR3 region: CASSFVAFNLNTEAFF.

The chain uses TRBV29-1 and TRBJ2-7; TCRdb's D call, TRBD1, is unchecked because there is no DNA. The CDR3 is 15 residues long. The germline gives CDR1 SQVTM, CDR2 ANQGSEA. The CDR3: CSVEGDPGGGYEQYF.

This sequence joins TRBV14 and TRBJ2-7; the D gene TCRdb calls, TRBD2, cannot be checked with no DNA. The germline V gene encodes CDR1 SGHDN and CDR2 FVKESK. The CDR3 runs 16 residues. CDR3 in amino acids: CASSQGVGTSPYEQYF.

This sequence joins TRBV4-3 and TRBJ2-5; TCRdb designates TRBD2, a call that cannot be tested without DNA. The germline gives CDR1 LGHNA, CDR2 YSLEER. This CDR3 contains 13 residues. The CDR3 is CASSWTSRETQYF.

CDR3 region: CASGDGYEQYF. The chain uses TRBV10-2 and TRBJ2-7. The CDR3 spans 11 residues. Germline lookup yields CDR1 WSHSY and CDR2 SAAADI.

CDR3: CSASSGGASIWNIQYF. This chain uses TRBV20-1 with TRBJ2-4; TCRdb picks TRBD1, but there is no DNA to check that call. The CDR3 runs to 16 residues. Germline CDR1 reads DFQATT; CDR2 reads SNEGSKA (reference sequence).

The genes are TRBV28 and TRBJ2-5; TCRdb's D call, TRBD2, is unchecked because there is no DNA. This CDR3 spans 16 amino acids. Germline assignment: CDR1 MDHEN and CDR2 SYDVKM. The CDR3 is CASSPRREGASETQYF. The variable domain in full, with the rest retrieved from reference TRBV28 and TRBJ2-5, is DVKVTQSSRYLVKRTGEKVFLECVQDMDHENMFWYRQDPGLGLRLIYFSYDVKMKEKGDIPEGYSVSREKKERFSLILESASTNQTSMYLCASSPRREGASETQYFGPGTRLLVL.

V is TRBV29-1 and J is TRBJ2-1; TCRdb gives TRBD1 as the D gene, but with no DNA this cannot be confirmed. Per germline, CDR1 SQVTM and CDR2 ANQGSEA. This CDR3 comprises 13 residues. The CDR3 spells CSTDRGLYNEQFF.

The V and J genes are TRBV19 and TRBJ2-4. CDR3 length equals 13 residues. Germline CDR1 is LNHDA and CDR2 is SQIVND (reference sequence). The CDR3 reads CASSMYAKNIQYF.

This chain links TRBV6-6 with TRBJ2-5; TCRdb returns TRBD2, unconfirmable since there is no DNA. Germline V gene sequence: CDR1 MNHNY, CDR2 SVGAGI (reference sequence). The CDR3 runs 14 residues. Here the CDR3 reads CASSYWREGETQYF.